The present TCR beta chain was sequenced within a study of blood T cell repertoires in COVID-19. Per the authors' pipeline: Counts of nucleated cells, estimated from reference gene primer amplification, were obtained. Repertoires were generated with immunoSEQ multiplex PCR, while TCRdb's copy carries only in-frame clones and drops some. That table gives V, J and clone size, and the DNA gave D and trimming. The sample records approximately 44,000 clones, approximately 90% being singletons. V lost 6 bases and J lost 5, with 18 bases in between. The CDR3 sequence is 15 residues long. Germline CDR1 is MRHNA and CDR2 is SNTAGT.

Sequenced input: peripheral blood. This sequence was found in a man in his sixties with acute or convalescent COVID-19. The chain couples TRBV6-4 to TRBJ2-3; D is possibly TRBD2 (7 bases). The DNA for the CDR3 is TGTGCCAGCAGAGCCCGGGGGGCGGGAGAAGATACGCAGTATTTT. The encoded protein is CASRARGAGEDTQYF.